This is a list of T cell receptor beta chains from one sample in a study of blood T cell repertoires in COVID-19. Profiled with immunoSEQ multiplex PCR; TCRdb holds only in-frame clones, not every one. Of 74,000 or so clones in the sample, 80% to 90% were seen once. The material sequenced was peripheral blood. Receptors were obtained from a man aged 45-65 years with acute or convalescent COVID-19. The CDR3 runs from the conserved cysteine through the conserved F or W. D genes are given only for firm matches.

CDR3 protein: CSVETVSRNEQFF
D gene: .
J gene: TRBJ2-1
V gene: TRBV29-1

CDR3 protein: CASSPSGSSYNEQFF
D gene: TRBD2
J gene: TRBJ2-1
V gene: TRBV11-3

CDR3 protein: CATSVAGDSSNEKLFF
D gene: .
J gene: TRBJ1-4
V gene: TRBV7-6

CDR3 protein: CAISESYAGAVSNQPQHF
D gene: .
J gene: TRBJ1-5
V gene: TRBV10-3

CDR3 protein: CASSLRRDYLDNEQFF
D gene: TRBD2
J gene: TRBJ2-1
V gene: TRBV28

CDR3 protein: CATSRGADRGTDTQYF
D gene: TRBD1
J gene: TRBJ2-3
V gene: TRBV15

CDR3 protein: CASSMEGRNIQYF
D gene: .
J gene: TRBJ2-4
V gene: TRBV19

CDR3 protein: CASSPKGTGNIQYF
D gene: .
J gene: TRBJ2-4
V gene: TRBV5-4

CDR3 protein: CASSFLSTEAFF
D gene: .
J gene: TRBJ1-1
V gene: TRBV28

CDR3 protein: CASSLEGFGLAVKFF
D gene: TRBD2
J gene: TRBJ2-1
V gene: TRBV5-1